These 20 T cell receptor beta chains share one sample of origin, sequenced in a study of CXCR3-negative and CXCR3-positive naive CD8 T cells. Their target antigens are unknown. Carrying UMI labels, the TRB cDNA libraries were prepared through 5' RACE. TCRdb re-called the 5' RACE reads, yielding one record per CDR3 amino acid sequence without DNA. Across tens of thousands of distinct CDR3 sequences, the top ten clones capture around 0.62% of the sample. General study results and limits: Relative to CXCR3-negative naive cells, CXCR3-positive naive cells had more hydrophobic TRB CDR3s.

The specimen was naive CXCR3+ CD8+ T cells from blood. As for subset: CD45RO-CCR7+CD27+CD95- naive CD8+ T cells expressing CXCR3 (TNR3+). These receptors came from a human donor in good health. Some clones in this sample may be carry-over from other donors' samples.

V and J are TRBV6-2 or TRBV6-3 and TRBJ2-1; TCRdb's D call, TRBD2, is unchecked because there is no DNA. Germline CDR1 is MNHEY and CDR2 is SVGEGT. This CDR3 region has 15 residues. The CDR3 protein is CASSHGRAKYNEQFF.

V is TRBV7-2 and J is TRBJ2-3. Germline loops: CDR1 SGHTA, CDR2 FQGNSA. This CDR3 contains 15 residues. CDR3 sequence reads: CASSLEDHHADTQYF. Complete variable domain (other parts from reference TRBV7-2 and TRBJ2-3): GAGVSQSPSNKVTEKGKDVELRCDPISGHTALYWYRQSLGQGLEFLIYFQGNSAPDKSGLPSDRFSAERTGGSVSTLTIQRTQQEDSAVYLCASSLEDHHADTQYFGPGTRLTVL.

V gene TRBV5-1 combines with J gene TRBJ2-7; the D call from TCRdb, TRBD2, cannot be confirmed without DNA. CDR1 SGHRS and CDR2 YFSETQ come from the germline V gene. CDR3 size: 17 residues. The CDR3 sequence: CASTQEGSSVGSYEQYF.

The CDR3 protein is CASSVPEGSYNEQFF. The chain couples TRBV5-1 to TRBJ2-1. The CDR3 extends over 15 amino acids. Germline lookup yields CDR1 SGHRS and CDR2 YFSETQ.

The V and J genes are TRBV27 and TRBJ2-1. The CDR3 runs to 17 residues. Germline assignment: CDR1 MNHEY and CDR2 SMNVEV (reference sequence). CDR3 region: CASSSYTVGGSYNEQFF.

The rearrangement uses TRBV7-2 and TRBJ2-3; as DNA is missing, the TRBD2 call by TCRdb cannot be tested. The CDR3 runs 16 residues. Germline V lookup: CDR1 SGHTA, CDR2 FQGNSA. The CDR3 is CASTSLRDRSTDTQYF.

This chain connects TRBV28 to TRBJ2-7; TCRdb's D call of TRBD2 is untestable without DNA. The CDR3 consists of 15 residues. Looked up from germline, CDR1 is MDHEN and CDR2 is SYDVKM. The CDR3 is CASTPRHSVYHEQYF.

This chain connects TRBV14 to TRBJ2-1; without DNA, the TCRdb call of TRBD1 cannot be checked. The germline CDR1 and CDR2 sequences are SGHDN and FVKESK. There are 15 residues in the CDR3. The CDR3 loop is CASSQGKAGWNEQFF.

The V and J genes are TRBV9 and TRBJ1-3. The CDR3 is 15 amino acids. Germline-derived CDR1 and CDR2 are SGDLS and YYNGEE. CDR3 loop: CASSVEGVQGDTIYF.

The chain is built from TRBV15 and TRBJ1-6; as DNA is missing, the TRBD1 call by TCRdb cannot be tested. Germline values: CDR1 LNHNV, CDR2 YYDKDF (reference sequence). The CDR3 sequence is 14 residues long. The chain's CDR3 is CATRGQRDNSPLHF. Looking up the rest from reference TRBV15 and TRBJ1-6 gives the full variable domain: DAMVIQNPRYQVTQFGKPVTLSCSQTLNHNVMYWYQQKSSQAPKLLFHYYDKDFNNEADTPDNFQSRRPNTSFCFLDIRSPGLGDTAMYLCATRGQRDNSPLHFGNGTRLTVT.

The chain's CDR3 is CASSQWVSGDSSYNEQFF. The chain links TRBV4-1 to TRBJ2-1; lacking DNA, the TRBD2 call made by TCRdb goes unchecked. There are 18 residues in the CDR3. Germline V gene sequence: CDR1 MGHRA, CDR2 YSYEKL.

The V call is TRBV20-1, the J call TRBJ2-3; TCRdb's D call of TRBD2 is untestable without DNA. The CDR3 is made up of 14 amino acids. CDR1 is DFQATT and CDR2 is SNEGSKA in the germline V gene (reference sequence). The CDR3 region is CSASKLAGGGTQYF.

The chain uses TRBV5-1 and TRBJ2-7; there is no DNA to check the TCRdb D call of TRBD1. The germline V gene encodes CDR1 SGHRS and CDR2 YFSETQ. The length of the CDR3 is 14 residues. This chain's CDR3 is CASSLKAGPYEQYF.

V usage is TRBV28 and J usage is TRBJ2-1; there is no DNA to check the TCRdb D call of TRBD2. Germline V gene sequence: CDR1 MDHEN, CDR2 SYDVKM. This CDR3 is 14 amino acids long. The CDR3 spells CASSQTSGGREQFF.

CDR3 loop: CAISAGDNPLSEETQYF. The chain combines TRBV10-3 with TRBJ2-5; there is no DNA to check the TCRdb D call of TRBD1. The CDR3 length is 17 residues. Germline CDR1 ENHRY, CDR2 SYGVKD.

The CDR3 here is CSARREEGWNEQFF. The chain couples TRBV20-1 to TRBJ2-1; the D call from TCRdb, TRBD2, cannot be confirmed without DNA. The CDR3 totals 14 residues. The V gene's germline CDR1 is DFQATT and CDR2 SNEGSKA (reference sequence).

V gene TRBV5-1 combines with J gene TRBJ2-2; lacking DNA, the TRBD1 call made by TCRdb goes unchecked. CDR3 length: 14 amino acids. Germline lookup yields CDR1 SGHRS and CDR2 YFSETQ. CDR3 region: CASSATPGTGELFF. The variable domain in full, with the rest retrieved from reference TRBV5-1 and TRBJ2-2, is KAGVTQTPRYLIKTRGQQVTLSCSPISGHRSVSWYQQTPGQGLQFLFEYFSETQRNKGNFPGRFSGRQFSNSRSEMNVSTLELGDSALYLCASSATPGTGELFFGEGSRLTVL.

The chain combines TRBV14 with TRBJ2-1. The CDR3 loop spans 11 amino acids. Germline V gene sequence: CDR1 SGHDN, CDR2 FVKESK. CDR3 sequence: CASSRTNEQFF. The variable domain in full, with the rest retrieved from reference TRBV14 and TRBJ2-1, is EAGVTQFPSHSVIEKGQTVTLRCDPISGHDNLYWYRRVMGKEIKFLLHFVKESKQDESGMPNNRFLAERTGGTYSTLKVQPAELEDSGVYFCASSRTNEQFFGPGTRLTVL.

The chain uses TRBV7-9 and TRBJ2-1; TCRdb lists TRBD2, though no DNA is available to test this call. Germline loops: CDR1 SEHNR, CDR2 FQNEAQ (reference sequence). This CDR3 has 13 amino acids. The CDR3 protein is CASSRTSADEQFF.

The genes are TRBV18 and TRBJ2-7; as DNA is missing, the TRBD1 call by TCRdb cannot be tested. The CDR3 totals 17 residues. CDR1 and CDR2 from the germline V gene are KGHSH and LQKENI. The CDR3 is CASSPGYVSDSYYEQYF. Looking up the rest from reference TRBV18 and TRBJ2-7 gives the full variable domain: NAGVMQNPRHLVRRRGQEARLRCSPMKGHSHVYWYRQLPEEGLKFMVYLQKENIIDESGMPKERFSAEFPKEGPSILRIQQVVRGDSAAYFCASSPGYVSDSYYEQYFGPGTRLTVT.